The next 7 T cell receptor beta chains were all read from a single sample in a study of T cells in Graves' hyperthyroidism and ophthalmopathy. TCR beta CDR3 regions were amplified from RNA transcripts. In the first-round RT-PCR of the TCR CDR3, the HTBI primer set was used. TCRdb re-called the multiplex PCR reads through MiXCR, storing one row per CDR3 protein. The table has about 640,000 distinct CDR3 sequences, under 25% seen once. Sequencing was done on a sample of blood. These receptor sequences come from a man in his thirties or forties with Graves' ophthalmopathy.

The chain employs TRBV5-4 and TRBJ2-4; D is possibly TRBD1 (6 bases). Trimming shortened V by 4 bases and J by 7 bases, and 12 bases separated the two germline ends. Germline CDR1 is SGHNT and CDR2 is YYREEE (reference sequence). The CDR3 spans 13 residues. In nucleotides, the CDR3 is TGTGCCAGCAGCCTACAGGGTGAGAACATTCAGTACTTC. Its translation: CASSLQGENIQYF.

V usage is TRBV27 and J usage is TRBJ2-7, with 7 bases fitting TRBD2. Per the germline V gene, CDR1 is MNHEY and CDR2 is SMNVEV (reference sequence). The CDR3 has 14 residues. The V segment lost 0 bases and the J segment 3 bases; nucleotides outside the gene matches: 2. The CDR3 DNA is TGTGCCAGCAGTTTATCCTCTAGCGGCTACGAGCAGTACTTC. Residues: CASSLSSSGYEQYF.

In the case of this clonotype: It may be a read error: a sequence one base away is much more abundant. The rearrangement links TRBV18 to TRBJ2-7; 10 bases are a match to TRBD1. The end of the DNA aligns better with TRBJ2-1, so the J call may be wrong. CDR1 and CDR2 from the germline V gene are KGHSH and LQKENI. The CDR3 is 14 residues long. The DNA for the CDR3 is TGTGCCAGCTCACAACCGGGACAGGGGTACGAGCAGTTCTTC. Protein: CASSQPGQGYEQFF.

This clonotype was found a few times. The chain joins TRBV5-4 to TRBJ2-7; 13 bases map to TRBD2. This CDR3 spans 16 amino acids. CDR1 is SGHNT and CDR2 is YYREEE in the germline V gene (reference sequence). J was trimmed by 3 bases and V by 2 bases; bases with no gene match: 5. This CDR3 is CASSLAGTSGNYEQYF. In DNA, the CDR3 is TGTGCCAGCAGCTTAGCAGGGACTAGCGGGAACTACGAGCAGTACTTC.

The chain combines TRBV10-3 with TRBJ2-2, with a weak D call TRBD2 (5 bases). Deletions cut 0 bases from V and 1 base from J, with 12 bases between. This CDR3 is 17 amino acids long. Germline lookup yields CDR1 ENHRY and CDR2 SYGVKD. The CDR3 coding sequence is TGTGCCATCAGTGAGTCGGACTGGATGAGGAACACCGGGGAGCTGTTTTTT. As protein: CAISESDWMRNTGELFF.

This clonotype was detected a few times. The CDR3 DNA is TGTGCCAGCAGCCCCCGGGAGAGTACCTTAAATGGCTACACCTTC. It yields the protein CASSPRESTLNGYTF. The chain is built from TRBV12-3 or TRBV12-4 and TRBJ1-2; D uncertain. The CDR3 consists of 15 residues. The germline V and J ends were trimmed by 6 bases and 6 bases, with 20 bases remaining between them.

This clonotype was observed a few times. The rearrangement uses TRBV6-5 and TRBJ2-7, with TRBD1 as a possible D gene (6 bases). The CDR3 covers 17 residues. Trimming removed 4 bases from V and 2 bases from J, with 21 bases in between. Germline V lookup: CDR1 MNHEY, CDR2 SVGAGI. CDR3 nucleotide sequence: TGTGCCAGCAGTTTATCCTTCGACAGGAAAGGGGCCTACGAGCAGTACTTC. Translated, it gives CASSLSFDRKGAYEQYF.